The 2 T cell receptor beta chains below come from one sample, sequenced in a study of regulatory T cells in long-lasting Graves disease. Described time point: newly diagnosed GD, antithyroid drugs for less than 3 months. There was RNA extracted from PBMCs, and the TCR library was made from it. According to the study, TCR beta libraries were built with iRepertoire HTBI primers and CDR3-region Arm-PCR. TCRdb re-analysed the multiplex PCR reads in MiXCR, keeping a single row per CDR3 protein. Here the sample spans approximately 270,000 distinct CDR3 sequences, approximately 20% being singletons. Separately, the same data were catalogued under a study of T cells in Graves' hyperthyroidism and ophthalmopathy.

Specimen: peripheral blood mononuclear cells (PBMCs), collected at new diagnosis, from a patient treated with antithyroid drugs. The receptor set was obtained from a woman aged 25 to 39 with Graves disease.

As concerns this clonotype: Being one base from a much bigger clone, this may be a read error. This chain joins TRBV6-2 or TRBV6-3 and TRBJ2-1; D unclear. Germline V gives CDR1 MNHEY, CDR2 SVGEGT. The CDR3 runs 13 residues. Trimming cost V 5 bases and J 10 bases, with 15 bases left between them. This CDR3 reads CASSGGQVYEQFF. In DNA, the CDR3 is TGTGCCAGCAGTGGCGGTCAGGTGTACGAGCAGTTCTTC.

The chain combines TRBV6-1 with TRBJ2-7, with D possibly being TRBD2 (5 bases). CDR3 length equals 15 residues. V was shortened by 8 bases and J by 1 base, with 18 bases between the two germline ends. CDR1 and CDR2 (germline): MNHNS, SASEGT. CDR3 sequence reads: CASGSAGRESYEQYF. CDR3 nucleotide sequence: TGTGCCAGCGGGTCGGCCGGACGGGAATCCTACGAGCAGTACTTC.